The 31 T cell receptor beta chains below all came from one sample that was sequenced in a study of shared clonotypes between healthy human individuals. The data were produced by immunoSEQ multiplex PCR, yet TCRdb's version contains in-frame clones alone and is incomplete. The sample yields 450,000 to 550,000 clones, 70% to 80% seen once. The sample was PBMCs. The receptors stem from a woman aged 40-49 years in good health. Some clones in this sample may be carry-over from other donors' samples.

This clone was counted a single time. This chain links TRBV2 with TRBJ1-2; no clear D. The V gene lost 7 bases and the J gene lost 4 bases, with 13 bases spanning the gap. The length of the CDR3 is 13 residues. CDR1 SNHLY and CDR2 FYNNEI come from the germline V gene. The CDR3 coding sequence is TGTGCCAGCAAGGAAACACTACTCTATGGCTACACCTTC. It yields the protein CASKETLLYGYTF.

The chain has TRBV5-1 and TRBJ2-5; D possibly corresponds to TRBD2 (6 bases). This CDR3 region has 15 residues. Trimming cost V 3 bases and J 1 base, with 13 bases left between them. Looked up from germline, CDR1 is SGHRS and CDR2 is YFSETQ. The chain's CDR3 is CASSWLSGRQETQYF. Written as DNA, the CDR3 is TGCGCCAGCAGCTGGCTGAGCGGGCGCCAAGAGACCCAGTACTTC. The whole variable domain, filled in from reference TRBV5-1 and TRBJ2-5, reads KAGVTQTPRYLIKTRGQQVTLSCSPISGHRSVSWYQQTPGQGLQFLFEYFSETQRNKGNFPGRFSGRQFSNSRSEMNVSTLELGDSALYLCASSWLSGRQETQYFGPGTRLLVL.

The chain employs TRBV2 and TRBJ2-1; 11 nucleotides line up with TRBD2. CDR3 length: 14 amino acids. V lost 7 bases to trimming and J lost 3 bases; unmatched junction nucleotides: 2. Germline assignment: CDR1 SNHLY and CDR2 FYNNEI. CDR3 residues: CASKGTSGYNEQFF. CDR3 nucleotides: TGTGCCAGCAAAGGGACTAGCGGCTACAATGAGCAGTTCTTC.

The CDR3 spells CASTMGETQYF. The CDR3 bases are TGTGCCAGCACCATGGGAGAGACCCAGTACTTC. This chain uses TRBV27 with TRBJ2-5; D remains ambiguous. V was pared by 7 bases and J by 4 bases, with 7 bases between. The CDR3 extends over 11 amino acids. CDR1 is MNHEY and CDR2 is SMNVEV in the germline V gene (reference sequence).

The V and J genes are TRBV7-3 and TRBJ2-5; 11 bases agree with TRBD2. The CDR3 consists of 16 residues. Germline loops: CDR1 SGHTA, CDR2 FQGTGA. The V segment lost 3 bases and the J segment 2 bases; nucleotides outside the gene matches: 5. The CDR3 DNA is TGTGCCAGCAGCTTGGGACTAGCGGTAAAACAAGAGACCCAGTACTTC. Protein: CASSLGLAVKQETQYF. The full variable domain, its missing parts supplied by reference TRBV7-3 and TRBJ2-5, is GAGVSQTPSNKVTEKGKYVELRCDPISGHTALYWYRQSLGQGPEFLIYFQGTGAADDSGLPNDRFFAVRPEGSVSTLKIQRTERGDSAVYLCASSLGLAVKQETQYFGPGTRLLVL.

As regards this clone: This sample also contains other DNA sequences that code for the same CDR3. The CDR3 DNA sequence: TGTGCCAGTAGGGCAGGGGGTACCTACGAGCAGTACTTC. It specifies CASRAGGTYEQYF. This chain links TRBV28 with TRBJ2-7, with TRBD1 matching 7 bases. The CDR3 extends over 13 amino acids. CDR1 and CDR2 from the germline V gene are MDHEN and SYDVKM. The V and J ends lost 9 bases and 2 bases, in that order; junction bases with no gene match: 7. Based on the CDR3 plus reference TRBV28 and TRBJ2-7, the full variable domain is DVKVTQSSRYLVKRTGEKVFLECVQDMDHENMFWYRQDPGLGLRLIYFSYDVKMKEKGDIPEGYSVSREKKERFSLILESASTNQTSMYLCASRAGGTYEQYFGPGTRLTVT.

The chain employs TRBV30 and TRBJ2-6; the D gene could be TRBD1 or TRBD2 (6 bases each). Germline CDR1 reads GTSNPN; CDR2 reads SVGIG (reference sequence). Trimming pared 8 bases from V and 4 bases from J, leaving 9 bases between. The CDR3 has 12 amino acids. This chain's CDR3 is CAHGGGANVLTF. Here the CDR3 DNA reads TGTGCCCACGGGGGCGGGGCCAACGTCCTGACTTTC.

V gene TRBV4-3 combines with J gene TRBJ2-7; D remains ambiguous. With 0 bases removed from V and 0 bases from J, the gap between germline ends came to 15 bases. The CDR3 runs to 17 residues. Germline lookup yields CDR1 LGHNA and CDR2 YSLEER. The CDR3 nucleotides read TGCGCCAGCAGCCAAGATCGGAAGGCCTTAGACTCCTACGAGCAGTACTTC. As protein: CASSQDRKALDSYEQYF.

The chain couples TRBV5-1 to TRBJ2-3; 7 bases line up with TRBD1. Trimming at V came to 6 bases and at J to 1 base, leaving 5 bases not matched to a gene. This CDR3 spans 14 amino acids. Per germline, CDR1 SGHRS and CDR2 YFSETQ. CDR3 residues: CASTYGQGTDTQYF. For the CDR3, the DNA is TGCGCCAGCACCTACGGACAGGGCACAGATACGCAGTATTTT.

The chain carries TRBV7-2 and TRBJ1-1; a weak D match, TRBD1 (5 bases). V lost 5 bases and J lost 3, with 13 bases in between. The germline gives CDR1 SGHTA, CDR2 FQGNSA. The CDR3 runs 14 residues. CDR3 bases: TGTGCCAGCAGCCCCCGAGCGGGGGACACTGAAGCTTTCTTT. This translates into CASSPRAGDTEAFF.

CDR3: CASSRMTGSYNEQFF. For the CDR3, the DNA is TGTGCCAGCAGCCGAATGACAGGGTCCTACAATGAGCAGTTCTTC. The chain carries TRBV14 and TRBJ2-1; 7 nucleotides match TRBD1. The CDR3 extends over 15 amino acids. CDR1 and CDR2 (germline): SGHDN, FVKESK. Germline trimming cut 4 bases from V and 1 base from J; bases unmatched to any gene: 4.

V is TRBV5-1 and J is TRBJ2-1, with 7 nucleotides matching TRBD1. The CDR3 has 16 residues. Germline V gene data show CDR1 as SGHRS and CDR2 as YFSETQ. Trimming cost V 3 bases and J 6 bases; bases outside gene matches: 12. DNA of the CDR3: TGCGCCAGCAGCTCCACCTGGGACAGAGGGGCCAATGAGCAGTTCTTC. This sequence encodes CASSSTWDRGANEQFF.

The chain is built from TRBV7-8 and TRBJ2-7, with D uncertain. This CDR3 is 14 amino acids long. V gave up 4 bases and J gave up 2 bases, with 12 bases separating them. Germline V CDR1 and CDR2: SGHVS, FQNEAQ. CDR3: CASSSRTGPYEQYF. CDR3 sequence (DNA): TGTGCCAGCAGCTCCCGGACCGGGCCCTACGAGCAGTACTTC.

The chain uses TRBV4-1 and TRBJ1-2; TRBD1 matches at 8 bases. Germline V gene lookup returns CDR1 MGHRA and CDR2 YSYEKL. With 1 base clipped from V and 0 bases from J, the junction kept 16 bases outside the gene matches. The CDR3 is 20 amino acids. CDR3 nucleotides: TGCGCCAGCAGCCAAGGTAGTCTCCCTTGGACAGGGAGGTCTAACTATGGCTACACCTTC. It specifies CASSQGSLPWTGRSNYGYTF.

V and J are TRBV4-2 and TRBJ2-5; the match to TRBD2 covers 16 bases. The CDR3 spans 17 residues. The V gene's germline CDR1 is LGHNA and CDR2 YNFKEQ. V shed 0 bases, J shed 3 bases, and the junction held 1 base outside the gene matches. This CDR3 reads CASSQDGTSGREETQYF. The CDR3, as DNA: TGTGCCAGCAGCCAAGATGGGACTAGCGGGAGGGAAGAGACCCAGTACTTC.

The chain combines TRBV6-5 with TRBJ2-3; 8 positions match TRBD2. V was clipped by 7 bases and J by 6 bases; unmatched bases: 6. Germline V CDR1 and CDR2: MNHEY, SVGAGI. The length of the CDR3 is 13 residues. CDR3 DNA: TGTGCCAGCAAGAAGCGGGAGAGGGATACGCAGTATTTT. Residues: CASKKRERDTQYF.

The rearrangement joins TRBV7-2 to TRBJ1-1; possibly TRBD1 for D (5 bases). V lost 5 bases to trimming and J lost 4 bases, with 11 bases between them. This CDR3 spans 13 amino acids. Germline CDR1 and CDR2: SGHTA and FQGNSA. The CDR3 region is CASSPPGSTEAFF. The CDR3 DNA is TGTGCCAGCAGCCCCCCAGGGAGCACTGAAGCTTTCTTT.

The V gene is TRBV7-3, the J gene TRBJ2-7; D is possibly TRBD1 or TRBD2 (5 bases each). Trimming cost V 5 bases and J 2 bases, with 13 bases left between them. The germline V gene has CDR1 SGHTA and CDR2 FQGTGA. The CDR3 is made up of 14 amino acids. CDR3 coding DNA: TGTGCCAGCAGCCCGAATGGGGGTCCCTACGAGCAGTACTTC. The encoded protein is CASSPNGGPYEQYF.

The chain employs TRBV4-3 and TRBJ2-5; tentatively, D is TRBD1 or TRBD2 (5 bases each). This CDR3 contains 15 residues. The germline CDR1 and CDR2 sequences are LGHNA and YSLEER. Trimming cost V 4 bases and J 5 bases, with 17 bases left between them. The CDR3 DNA follows: TGCGCCAGCAGCCGCAAAGGGAACTGGGGGGAGACCCAGTACTTC. Its translation is CASSRKGNWGETQYF.

This clone was recorded a few times. The chain combines TRBV6-5 with TRBJ2-1; possibly TRBD1 for D (5 bases). V lost 4 bases, J lost 5 bases, and 15 bases lay in between. Germline lookup yields CDR1 MNHEY and CDR2 SVGAGI. The CDR3 is 15 amino acids. CDR3 protein: CASSWGRGRNNEQFF. In DNA, the CDR3 is TGTGCCAGCAGTTGGGGTAGGGGTCGAAACAATGAGCAGTTCTTC.

The chain links TRBV4-3 to TRBJ1-4; D gene uncertain. The germline V gene has CDR1 LGHNA and CDR2 YSLEER. The CDR3 runs 13 residues. Deletions cut 0 bases from V and 5 bases from J, with 4 bases between. Here the CDR3 DNA reads TGCGCCAGCAGCCAAGATTTGAATGAAAAACTGTTTTTT. It encodes CASSQDLNEKLFF.

The gene calls are TRBV4-2 and TRBJ2-5; 7 bases match TRBD2. With the DNA end fitting TRBJ2-7 better, the J assignment may be wrong. Germline V gene data show CDR1 as LGHNA and CDR2 as YNFKEQ. CDR3 length equals 16 residues. The CDR3 DNA reads as TGTGCCAGCAGCCAAGATGCGTCAGCGGGATCCTACGAGCAGTACTTC. It encodes CASSQDASAGSYEQYF.

This clone was observed once. V usage is TRBV7-9 and J usage is TRBJ1-1, with 8 bases that match TRBD1. With V trimmed by 1 base and J by 6 bases, 4 bases remained unmatched. This CDR3 has 14 amino acids. Germline assignment: CDR1 SEHNR and CDR2 FQNEAQ (reference sequence). This chain's CDR3 is CASSLEQGVSEAFF. CDR3 bases: TGTGCCAGCAGCTTAGAACAGGGGGTCTCTGAAGCTTTCTTT. Variable domain in full (rest from reference TRBV7-9 and TRBJ1-1): DTGVSQNPRHKITKRGQNVTFRCDPISEHNRLYWYRQTLGQGPEFLTYFQNEAQLEKSRLLSDRFSAERPKGSFSTLEIQRTEQGDSAMYLCASSLEQGVSEAFFGQGTRLTVV.

The chain recombines TRBV9 with TRBJ1-6; D may be TRBD1 (6 bases). Germline CDR1 is SGDLS and CDR2 is YYNGEE. V dropped 1 base and J dropped 10 bases, with 12 bases sitting between them. The CDR3 sequence is 14 residues long. This chain's CDR3 is CASSVTDSYSPLHF. As DNA, the CDR3 is TGTGCCAGCAGCGTAACGGACAGCTACTCACCCCTCCACTTT.

This chain joins TRBV21-1 and TRBJ2-7; TRBD1 reflects the table's D call only, with no check against the DNA. TRBV21-1 is annotated as a pseudogene. The CDR3 runs to 18 residues. CDR3 nucleotides: TGTGCCAGCAGCAAAGAGGAGGGGGCGATCCTCCTTTACTACGAGCAGTACTTC. The encoded protein is CASSKEEGAILLYYEQYF.

The V call is TRBV7-2, the J call TRBJ1-3; D unresolved. CDR3 length: 12 amino acids. Germline V lookup: CDR1 SGHTA, CDR2 FQGNSA. V was trimmed by 11 bases and J by 2 bases, leaving 10 bases between them. CDR3 protein: CAVTEPGNTIYF. CDR3 DNA sequence: TGTGCCGTCACGGAGCCTGGAAACACCATATATTTT.

This sequence joins TRBV7-2 and TRBJ2-7; 13 bases line up with TRBD2. V shed 5 bases and J 4 bases; nucleotides not matched to a gene: 5. This CDR3 spans 15 amino acids. Germline V gene lookup returns CDR1 SGHTA and CDR2 FQGNSA. The CDR3 DNA reads TGTGCCAGCAGCCCAACTAGCGGGAGGGGTTACGAGCAGTACTTC. This encodes CASSPTSGRGYEQYF.

This clone was counted ten times or more. The V call is TRBV6-1, the J call TRBJ2-2; tentative D call: TRBD2 (6 bases). The CDR3 sequence is 16 residues long. The germline CDR1 and CDR2 sequences are MNHNS and SASEGT. Trimming cost V 0 bases and J 4 bases, with 12 bases left between them. The CDR3 DNA reads as TGTGCCAGCAGTGAAGCTTTATGGGGGGTCACCGGGGAGCTGTTTTTT. Translated, it gives CASSEALWGVTGELFF.

The chain uses TRBV7-9 and TRBJ1-2; TRBD1 matches at 7 bases. The CDR3 extends over 14 amino acids. Trimming took 2 bases from V and 4 from J; bases not matched to a gene: 4. Germline loops: CDR1 SEHNR, CDR2 FQNEAQ (reference sequence). This CDR3 is CASSLTGESYGYTF. The CDR3 nucleotides are TGTGCCAGCAGCTTAACAGGGGAATCCTATGGCTACACCTTC.

The chain uses TRBV27 and TRBJ2-1; D gene uncertain. Between the trimmed V and J ends, which lost 5 bases and 6 bases, there was a span of 20 bases. This CDR3 is built from 16 residues. Germline V gives CDR1 MNHEY, CDR2 SMNVEV (reference sequence). CDR3 loop: CASSQGSGTTPNEQFF. The DNA for the CDR3 is TGTGCCAGCAGTCAAGGGTCCGGTACCACCCCCAATGAGCAGTTCTTC.

This chain joins TRBV11-3 and TRBJ2-5; 14 positions agree with TRBD2. With V trimmed by 2 bases and J by 11 bases, 13 bases remained unmatched. This CDR3 contains 17 residues. Germline CDR1 is SGHNT and CDR2 is YENEEA. The CDR3 DNA reads as TGTGCCAGCAGCTTACCTCCCGGGACTAGCGGGGGCCTTGAGCAGTACTTC. Translation: CASSLPPGTSGGLEQYF. Looking up the rest from reference TRBV11-3 and TRBJ2-5 gives the full variable domain: EAGVVQSPRYKIIEKKQPVAFWCNPISGHNTLYWYLQNLGQGPELLIRYENEEAVDDSQLPKDRFSAERLKGVDSTLKIQPAELGDSAVYLCASSLPPGTSGGLEQYFGPGTRLLVL.